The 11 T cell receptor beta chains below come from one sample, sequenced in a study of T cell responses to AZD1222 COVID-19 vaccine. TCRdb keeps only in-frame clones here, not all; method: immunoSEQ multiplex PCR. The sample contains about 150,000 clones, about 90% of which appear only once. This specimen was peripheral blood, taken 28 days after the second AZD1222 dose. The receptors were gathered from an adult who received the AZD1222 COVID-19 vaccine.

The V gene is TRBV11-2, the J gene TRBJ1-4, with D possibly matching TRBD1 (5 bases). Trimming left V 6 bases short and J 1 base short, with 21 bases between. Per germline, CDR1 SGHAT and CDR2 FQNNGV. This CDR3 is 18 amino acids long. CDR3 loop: CASRQTVRRRGTNEKLFF. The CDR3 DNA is TGTGCCAGCAGACAGACAGTGCGGCGCCGAGGAACTAATGAAAAACTGTTTTTT.

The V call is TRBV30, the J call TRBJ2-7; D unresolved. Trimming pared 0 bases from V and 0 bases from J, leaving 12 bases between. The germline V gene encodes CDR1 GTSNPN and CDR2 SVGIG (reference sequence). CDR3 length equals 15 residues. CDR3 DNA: TGTGCCTGGAGTGTCCGTTGGGGATACTCCTACGAGCAGTACTTC. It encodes CAWSVRWGYSYEQYF.

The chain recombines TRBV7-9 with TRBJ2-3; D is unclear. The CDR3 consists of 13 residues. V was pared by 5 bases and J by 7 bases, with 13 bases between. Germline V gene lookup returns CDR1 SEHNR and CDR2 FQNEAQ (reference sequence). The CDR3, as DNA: TGTGCCAGCAGCCGTGACACTCCCCATACGCAGTATTTT. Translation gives CASSRDTPHTQYF. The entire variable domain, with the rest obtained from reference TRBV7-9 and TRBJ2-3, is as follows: DTGVSQNPRHKITKRGQNVTFRCDPISEHNRLYWYRQTLGQGPEFLTYFQNEAQLEKSRLLSDRFSAERPKGSFSTLEIQRTEQGDSAMYLCASSRDTPHTQYFGPGTRLTVL.

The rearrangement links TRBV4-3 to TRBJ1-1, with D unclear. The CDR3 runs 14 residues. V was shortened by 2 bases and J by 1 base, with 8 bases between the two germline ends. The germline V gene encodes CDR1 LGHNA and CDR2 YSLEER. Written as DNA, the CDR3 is TGCGCCAGCAGCCAACACTCCAGGAACACTGAAGCTTTCTTT. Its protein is CASSQHSRNTEAFF.

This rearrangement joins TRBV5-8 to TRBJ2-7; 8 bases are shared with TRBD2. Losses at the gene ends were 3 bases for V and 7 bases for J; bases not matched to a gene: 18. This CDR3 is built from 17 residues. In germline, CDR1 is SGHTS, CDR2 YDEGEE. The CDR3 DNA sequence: TGTGCCAGCAGCTCCTTCGAGGGACTAGGATTGGGCAGAGAGCAGTACTTC. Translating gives CASSSFEGLGLGREQYF. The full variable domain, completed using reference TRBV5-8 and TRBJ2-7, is EAGVTQSPTHLIKTRGQQATLRCSPISGHTSVYWYQQALGLGLQFLLWYDEGEERNRGNFPPRFSGRQFPNYSSELNVNALELEDSALYLCASSSFEGLGLGREQYFGPGTRLTVT.

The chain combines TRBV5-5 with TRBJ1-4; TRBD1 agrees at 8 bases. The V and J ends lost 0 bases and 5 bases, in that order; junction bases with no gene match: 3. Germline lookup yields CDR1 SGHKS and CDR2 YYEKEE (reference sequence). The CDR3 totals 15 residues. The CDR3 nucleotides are TGTGCCAGCAGCTTGGTTACAGGGGGGAATGAAAAACTGTTTTTT. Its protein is CASSLVTGGNEKLFF.

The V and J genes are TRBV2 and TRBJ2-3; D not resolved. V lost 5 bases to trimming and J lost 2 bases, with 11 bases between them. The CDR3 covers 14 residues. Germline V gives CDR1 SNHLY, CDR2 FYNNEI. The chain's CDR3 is CASSRSVVTDTQYF. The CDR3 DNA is TGTGCCAGCAGTAGGTCAGTCGTCACAGATACGCAGTATTTT.

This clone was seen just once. Written as DNA, the CDR3 is TGTGCCAGCAGAGGGGGGGGGCTTAATTCACCCCTCCACTTT. Translating gives CASRGGGLNSPLHF. The V and J genes are TRBV5-4 and TRBJ1-6; TRBD1 might be the D (6 bases). CDR3 length: 14 amino acids. CDR1 and CDR2 (germline): SGHNT, YYREEE (reference sequence). V gave up 5 bases and J gave up 6 bases, with 12 bases separating them.

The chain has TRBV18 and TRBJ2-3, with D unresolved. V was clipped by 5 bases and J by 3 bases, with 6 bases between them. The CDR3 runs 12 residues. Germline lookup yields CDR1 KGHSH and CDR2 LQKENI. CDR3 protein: CASSSPTDTQYF. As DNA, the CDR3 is TGTGCCAGCTCATCTCCTACAGATACGCAGTATTTT. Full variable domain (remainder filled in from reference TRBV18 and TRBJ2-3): NAGVMQNPRHLVRRRGQEARLRCSPMKGHSHVYWYRQLPEEGLKFMVYLQKENIIDESGMPKERFSAEFPKEGPSILRIQQVVRGDSAAYFCASSSPTDTQYFGPGTRLTVL.

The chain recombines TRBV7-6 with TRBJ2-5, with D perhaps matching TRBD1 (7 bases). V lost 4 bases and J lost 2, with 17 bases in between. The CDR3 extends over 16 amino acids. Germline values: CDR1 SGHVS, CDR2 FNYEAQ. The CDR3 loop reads CASSSTGGTAQETQYF. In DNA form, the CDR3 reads TGTGCCAGCAGCTCCACGGGCGGGACAGCTCAAGAGACCCAGTACTTC.

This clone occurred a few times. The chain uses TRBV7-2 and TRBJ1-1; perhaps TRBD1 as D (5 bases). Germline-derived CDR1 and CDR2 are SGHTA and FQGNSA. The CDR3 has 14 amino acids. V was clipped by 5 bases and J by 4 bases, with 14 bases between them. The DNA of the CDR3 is TGTGCCAGCAGCCCACGGGGCATGAGCACTGAAGCTTTCTTT. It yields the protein CASSPRGMSTEAFF.